This T cell receptor beta chain was profiled in a study of T cell responses to AZD1222 COVID-19 vaccine. Points from the study as a whole: In all cases, repertoires were sampled only after the peak T cell response. Donors were mostly white British, more females; clonal diversity possibly underestimated.

As concerns this clone: Its antigen is undetermined.

Pooled in the analysis were second doses at about 4 or about 12 weeks. Germline loops: CDR1 SGHTA, CDR2 FQGTGA. V was pared by 0 bases and J by 9 bases, with 8 bases of the junction left unmatched. The CDR3 runs to 15 residues. Measured with immunoSEQ multiplex PCR; TCRdb has only the in-frame clones, and not every one. The profile covers about 81,000 clones, with around 83% appearing a single time and 4.5% to 7% taken by the ten largest. The TCR originated in an adult who received the AZD1222 COVID-19 vaccine. This sequence joins TRBV7-3 and TRBJ2-1, with 7 nucleotides matching TRBD2. The sample in question was peripheral blood, obtained 28 days after the second AZD1222 dose. CDR3 sequence (DNA): TGTGCCAGCAGCTTAACGGGTGGCGGGAGTTTTGAGCAGTTCTTC. This sequence encodes CASSLTGGGSFEQFF. Complete variable domain (other parts from reference TRBV7-3 and TRBJ2-1): GAGVSQTPSNKVTEKGKYVELRCDPISGHTALYWYRQSLGQGPEFLIYFQGTGAADDSGLPNDRFFAVRPEGSVSTLKIQRTERGDSAVYLCASSLTGGGSFEQFFGPGTRLTVL.